The 30 T cell receptor beta chains listed next were all sequenced from one sample in a study of blood T cells in healthy people across ages. Combining a sample-barcoded 5' primer with a J-beta primer mix, a second PCR ran for about 6 to 12 cycles. TCRdb re-derived calls from the 5' RACE reads in MiXCR, one entry per CDR3 protein. The sample includes just over 800,000 distinct CDR3 sequences, 60% to 80% of them seen just once. The sequenced sample was blood. The source of these receptors is a man aged 25 to 40 in good health.

This chain connects TRBV20-1 to TRBJ2-5; 7 nucleotides line up with TRBD2. CDR3 size: 13 residues. The J segment lost 2 bases and the V segment lost 2 bases, leaving 2 bases of the junction unmatched. Germline CDR1 and CDR2: DFQATT and SNEGSKA (reference sequence). The CDR3 protein is CSARTSEQETQYF. The CDR3 DNA follows: TGCAGTGCTAGAACTAGCGAACAAGAGACCCAGTACTTC.

The rearrangement links TRBV12-3 or TRBV12-4 to TRBJ2-7, with 7 bases identical to TRBD2. There are 14 residues in the CDR3. With V trimmed by 6 bases and J by 10 bases, 15 bases remained unmatched. CDR3: CASSSGRGGGTQYF. DNA for the CDR3: TGTGCCAGCAGCTCTGGGAGGGGCGGGGGAACCCAGTACTTC.

The chain has TRBV27 and TRBJ1-2; 8 nucleotides line up with TRBD1. The CDR3 consists of 17 residues. The germline CDR1 and CDR2 sequences are MNHEY and SMNVEV (reference sequence). The J segment lost 5 bases and the V segment lost 7 bases, leaving 18 bases of the junction unmatched. This chain's CDR3 is CASTPFAAGGAMYGYTF. CDR3 coding DNA: TGTGCCAGCACTCCTTTTGCGGCAGGGGGCGCGATGTATGGCTACACCTTC.

The rearrangement joins TRBV25-1 to TRBJ2-5; TRBD1 matches 7 bases. CDR3 length: 15 amino acids. Per the germline V gene, CDR1 is MGHDK and CDR2 is SYGVNS. The V gene end was trimmed by 0 bases and the J gene end by 4 bases; junction bases not matched to a gene: 5. CDR3 coding DNA: TGTGCCAGCAGTGAATACCGGACAGGTGGAGAGACCCAGTACTTC. Protein: CASSEYRTGGETQYF.

This chain uses TRBV7-9 with TRBJ1-2; 9 bases are shared with TRBD1. The CDR3 length is 14 residues. The V segment lost 7 bases and the J segment 5 bases; nucleotides outside the gene matches: 8. The germline CDR1 and CDR2 sequences are SEHNR and FQNEAQ (reference sequence). The CDR3, as DNA: TGTGCCAGCACGTGGACAGGGGTTTCTTATGGCTACACCTTC. It encodes CASTWTGVSYGYTF. The full variable domain, completed using reference TRBV7-9 and TRBJ1-2, is DTGVSQNPRHKITKRGQNVTFRCDPISEHNRLYWYRQTLGQGPEFLTYFQNEAQLEKSRLLSDRFSAERPKGSFSTLEIQRTEQGDSAMYLCASTWTGVSYGYTFGSGTRLTVV.

This chain uses TRBV29-1 with TRBJ2-1, with TRBD2 matching over 7 bases. Germline loops: CDR1 SQVTM, CDR2 ANQGSEA. The CDR3 contains 12 residues. V was clipped by 4 bases and J by 9 bases; unmatched bases: 6. This chain's CDR3 is CSVGGGPAEQFF. DNA of the CDR3: TGCAGCGTTGGGGGGGGTCCCGCTGAGCAGTTCTTC.

This chain uses TRBV29-1 with TRBJ2-1, with 7 positions matching TRBD2. Unmatched junction bases numbered 4, after V lost 2 bases and J lost 3 bases. Looked up from germline, CDR1 is SQVTM and CDR2 is ANQGSEA. The CDR3 contains 14 residues. CDR3 residues: CSVEKAGSYNEQFF. CDR3 nucleotide sequence: TGCAGCGTTGAAAAAGCGGGAAGCTACAATGAGCAGTTCTTC.

A single count supports this clonotype. The chain has TRBV6-2 or TRBV6-3 and TRBJ2-5; the D call may be TRBD1 or TRBD2 (5 bases each). V gave up 5 bases and J gave up 7 bases, with 23 bases separating them. The CDR3 loop spans 16 amino acids. Germline V gene sequence: CDR1 MNHEY, CDR2 SVGEGT. The CDR3 protein is CASSKRSGTASGTQYF. The DNA of the CDR3 is TGTGCCAGCAGTAAACGATCCGGGACGGCCTCCGGGACCCAGTACTTC.

This clonotype was seen only a few times. The DNA for the CDR3 is TGTGCCAGCAGCTTAGAGCCCCTTGGCCTTAATGAGCAGTTCTTC. Its protein is CASSLEPLGLNEQFF. V is TRBV7-6 and J is TRBJ2-1; D not resolved. Germline CDR1 reads SGHVS; CDR2 reads FNYEAQ. The CDR3 contains 15 residues. Trimming removed 1 base from V and 7 bases from J, with 14 bases in between.

CDR3 protein: CASSWGGNSPLHF. For the CDR3, the DNA is TGTGCCAGCAGCTGGGGGGGAAATTCACCCCTCCACTTT. The chain is built from TRBV7-3 and TRBJ1-6; D possibly corresponds to TRBD1 (5 bases). Looked up from germline, CDR1 is SGHTA and CDR2 is FQGTGA. This CDR3 has 13 amino acids. V lost 4 bases and J lost 7, with 8 bases in between.

This clonotype was counted a few times. This sequence joins TRBV13 and TRBJ2-5; D not certain. The J call may be incorrect, as the DNA end agrees better with TRBJ2-7. The CDR3 totals 13 residues. Germline CDR1 and CDR2: PRHDT and FYEKMQ (reference sequence). DNA for the CDR3: TGTGCCAGCAGCTTAGCCAGGACCTACGAGCAGTACTTC. Encoded protein: CASSLARTYEQYF.

This chain joins TRBV6-6 and TRBJ2-3; D perhaps matches TRBD1 (5 bases). Germline loops: CDR1 MNHNY, CDR2 SVGAGI (reference sequence). Trimming took 2 bases from V and 1 from J, leaving 10 bases between them. The CDR3 loop spans 15 amino acids. CDR3 sequence reads: CASSYPGIGTDTQYF. The CDR3 nucleotides read TGTGCCAGCAGTTACCCAGGGATAGGCACAGATACGCAGTATTTT.

The J gene is TRBJ2-6, the V gene TRBV27; perhaps TRBD1 as D (6 bases). The CDR3 loop spans 15 amino acids. From germline, CDR1 is MNHEY and CDR2 SMNVEV (reference sequence). V was pared by 5 bases and J by 0 bases, with 8 bases between. The DNA of the CDR3 is TGTGCCAGCAGTAGGGGGAGCTCTGGGGCCAACGTCCTGACTTTC. Translated, it gives CASSRGSSGANVLTF.

This clonotype was seen only a few times. This chain links TRBV20-1 with TRBJ1-4; TRBD1 matches 7 bases. Unmatched junction bases numbered 9, after V lost 5 bases and J lost 3 bases. Germline V lookup: CDR1 DFQATT, CDR2 SNEGSKA (reference sequence). This CDR3 has 15 residues. CDR3 DNA: TGCAGTGCTCTTCCGCCGCAGGGGGCTAATGAAAAACTGTTTTTT. Translated: CSALPPQGANEKLFF.

This chain uses TRBV10-3 with TRBJ2-2; D gene unclear. Trimming shortened V by 5 bases and J by 6 bases, and 4 bases separated the two germline ends. This CDR3 has 11 residues. CDR1 and CDR2 (germline): ENHRY, SYGVKD. CDR3 sequence: CAISSSGELFF. CDR3 in DNA: TGTGCCATCAGTTCTTCCGGGGAGCTGTTTTTT.

A remark on this clonotype: The junction shows a germline mismatch at one end, possibly a read error. The chain combines TRBV9 with TRBJ1-6; D unclear. In germline, CDR1 is SGDLS, CDR2 YYNGEE. This CDR3 has 15 residues. CDR3 nucleotide sequence: TGTGCCGGCAGCCAAATAAACGACGGGAGTTCACCCCTCCACTTT. It is translated as CAGSQINDGSSPLHF. Together with reference TRBV9 and TRBJ1-6, the CDR3 gives the full variable domain: DSGVTQTPKHLITATGQRVTLRCSPRSGDLSVYWYQQSLDQGLQFLIQYYNGEERAKGNILERFSAQQFPDLHSELNLSSLELGDSALYFCAGSQINDGSSPLHFGNGTRLTVT.

J is TRBJ2-7 and V is TRBV20-1, with 13 nucleotides matching TRBD2. Germline-derived CDR1 and CDR2 are DFQATT and SNEGSKA (reference sequence). The CDR3 consists of 14 residues. CDR3 nucleotides: TGCAGCGCGCGGGGGACTAGCGGGAACTACGAGCAGTACTTC. It translates to CSARGTSGNYEQYF.

This clonotype was counted only a few times. The rearrangement links TRBV5-1 to TRBJ2-1; 8 nucleotides line up with TRBD2. The junction had 11 bases not matched to a gene; V was cut back by 0 bases and J by 6 bases. This CDR3 contains 17 residues. Germline-derived CDR1 and CDR2 are SGHRS and YFSETQ. The CDR3 DNA reads TGCGCCAGCAGCTTGGCCGTTACGGGGGGGCCGGGCAATGAGCAGTTCTTC. This encodes CASSLAVTGGPGNEQFF. Drawing the rest from reference TRBV5-1 and TRBJ2-1, the complete variable domain is KAGVTQTPRYLIKTRGQQVTLSCSPISGHRSVSWYQQTPGQGLQFLFEYFSETQRNKGNFPGRFSGRQFSNSRSEMNVSTLELGDSALYLCASSLAVTGGPGNEQFFGPGTRLTVL.

This rearrangement joins TRBV15 to TRBJ1-2; D is possibly TRBD1 (6 bases). The ends were cut back, 4 bases at V and 7 bases at J, with 19 bases in the middle. This CDR3 spans 15 amino acids. The germline gives CDR1 LNHNV, CDR2 YYDKDF (reference sequence). DNA of the CDR3: TGTGCCACCAGCACCGTCCTCTCGGGGGCAGGTGGCTACACCTTC. Amino acids: CATSTVLSGAGGYTF.

The chain has TRBV15 and TRBJ1-2; D remains unclear. The CDR3 spans 14 residues. The V gene's germline CDR1 is LNHNV and CDR2 YYDKDF (reference sequence). Trimming removed 0 bases from V and 9 bases from J, with 14 bases in between. The CDR3 is CATSRERTSYSYTF. CDR3 bases: TGTGCCACCAGCAGAGAGAGGACGTCTTATAGCTACACCTTC.

This clonotype showed up just a few times. The rearrangement uses TRBV28 and TRBJ2-3; 8 bases fit TRBD1. With 5 bases clipped from V and 4 bases from J, the junction kept 5 bases outside the gene matches. This CDR3 is built from 14 residues. The germline V gene has CDR1 MDHEN and CDR2 SYDVKM. The CDR3 bases are TGTGCCAGCAGTCCCCGACAGGGGCCAGATACGCAGTATTTT. It yields the protein CASSPRQGPDTQYF.

V is TRBV6-2 or TRBV6-3 and J is TRBJ2-7; 9 positions agree with TRBD2. CDR1 MNHEY and CDR2 SVGEGT come from the germline V gene. The CDR3 is 14 residues long. The J segment lost 2 bases and the V segment lost 6 bases, leaving 5 bases of the junction unmatched. CDR3 bases: TGTGCCAGCAGGAAGGGGACTAGCACCTACGAGCAGTACTTC. It encodes CASRKGTSTYEQYF.

Only one count was recorded for this clonotype. The chain combines TRBV4-2 with TRBJ1-6; D gene ambiguous. The CDR3 sequence is 13 residues long. In germline, CDR1 is LGHNA, CDR2 YNFKEQ. Trimming took off 1 base at V and 7 bases at J, with 5 bases between the two ends. The CDR3 nucleotides are TGTGCCAGCAGCCAAGCAAGGAATTCACCCCTCCACTTT. Its translation: CASSQARNSPLHF.

This clonotype was observed a handful of times. The chain joins TRBV12-3 or TRBV12-4 to TRBJ2-7, with 7 bases fitting TRBD2. This CDR3 spans 13 amino acids. The ends lost 4 bases at V and 6 bases at J; junction bases unmatched: 6. CDR3 residues: CASSSGLVSEQYF. As DNA, the CDR3 is TGTGCCAGCAGTTCCGGACTAGTGAGCGAGCAGTACTTC.

The chain joins TRBV5-1 to TRBJ1-6; D remains ambiguous. Germline values: CDR1 SGHRS, CDR2 YFSETQ. The CDR3 loop spans 19 amino acids. V lost 4 bases and J lost 6, with 26 bases in between. DNA of the CDR3: TGCGCCAGCAGCCCTACGGCCGCAACTGGATCTTTCCTTAATTCACCCCTCCACTTT. It specifies CASSPTAATGSFLNSPLHF.

The table lists this clonotype with a few counts. The V call is TRBV20-1, the J call TRBJ2-1, with D perhaps matching TRBD2 (6 bases). The closer fit of TRBJ2-5 to the DNA end suggests the J call may be wrong. Germline lookup yields CDR1 DFQATT and CDR2 SNEGSKA (reference sequence). The length of the CDR3 is 14 residues. CDR3 DNA: TGCAGTGCTCTGGGGGGTGAAGTTTTGTTGCCCCAGTACTTC. Its protein product is CSALGGEVLLPQYF.

The chain is built from TRBV5-8 and TRBJ2-7; perhaps TRBD2 as D (6 bases). The J call may be faulty, since TRBJ2-5 better matches the DNA end. The CDR3 totals 16 residues. CDR1 SGHTS and CDR2 YDEGEE come from the germline V gene. The CDR3 here is CASSSPFGGISETQYF. CDR3 bases: TGTGCCAGCAGCTCCCCCTTTGGGGGGATATCGGAGACCCAGTACTTC.

The chain joins TRBV7-2 to TRBJ2-1, with TRBD2 identical over 16 bases. Trimming cost V 1 base and J 10 bases; bases outside gene matches: 4. Looked up from germline, CDR1 is SGHTA and CDR2 is FQGNSA. The CDR3 consists of 16 residues. The CDR3 DNA is TGTGCCAGCAGCTTAGTCGGGACTAGCGGGGGGGCGGAGCAGTTCTTC. Residues: CASSLVGTSGGAEQFF.

This clonotype came up a few times. This chain uses TRBV4-3 with TRBJ2-1; unclear D gene. The V and J ends lost 0 bases and 9 bases respectively, with 15 bases between them. Germline values: CDR1 LGHNA, CDR2 YSLEER. The CDR3 covers 15 residues. CDR3 residues: CASSQDRPQQAEQFF. CDR3 DNA: TGCGCCAGCAGCCAAGACCGCCCTCAGCAAGCTGAGCAGTTCTTC.

This chain connects TRBV7-8 to TRBJ2-5; 7 nucleotides agree with TRBD1. Germline V gene data show CDR1 as SGHVS and CDR2 as FQNEAQ. Unmatched junction bases numbered 6, after V lost 5 bases and J lost 0 bases. The CDR3 runs 15 residues. The CDR3 DNA sequence: TGTGCCAGCAGCCCACAGACAGGGTACCAAGAGACCCAGTACTTC. It codes for CASSPQTGYQETQYF.